This T cell receptor beta chain is drawn from a study of cytomegalovirus exposure and HLA in healthy donors. Trimming removed 4 bases from V and 5 bases from J; junction bases left unmatched: 8. CDR3 length: 15 residues. From germline, CDR1 is SGHDT and CDR2 YYEEEE. Researchers ran the PCR with 60 Vbeta and 13 Jbeta primers. The method was immunoSEQ multiplex PCR; TCRdb's version includes in-frame clones alone and lacks a portion of them. The profile shows more than 150,000 clones, about 75% of them singletons. Sequenced: PBMCs. This chain joins TRBV5-6 and TRBJ2-2; 7 positions agree with TRBD1. The TCR was taken from a man over 45 in good health and CMV-seropositive. DNA of the CDR3: TGTGCCAGCAGCATACCTACAGGGGAGACCGGGGAGCTGTTTTTT. This translates into CASSIPTGETGELFF.